This TCR beta chain was found in a study of molecular identifiers for immune sequencing clone quantification. Turning to the study itself: In replicates, the authors split RNA from around 18,000 or 91,000 naive CD8 cells five ways and sequenced four.

Study results and limitations: Molecules of identical TCR sharing a barcode could underestimate highly expanded clone sizes.

With respect to this clonotype: The target antigen is unknown. The junction departs from the called germline gene at one end, perhaps through a read error.

The sorting of naive CD8 T cells used the CD8+CD4-CCR7+CD45RA+ phenotype. Previously described methods and listed TCR primers were used for bulk TCR libraries. TCRdb recomputed calls from the PCR reads with MiXCR, one row per CDR3 protein. The table shows about 510,000 distinct CDR3 sequences, with around 21% occurring only once. The TCR was taken from a human donor in good health. Some libraries in this study had Jurkat cell RNA spiked in. Source material: naive CD8+ T cells from blood, with Jurkat cell RNA spiked in. The subset was: FACS-sorted CD8+CD4-CCR7+CD45RA+ naive T cells.

The CDR3, as DNA: TGTGCCACGACGGGGTCCTCCTACAATGAGCAGTGCTTC. This sequence encodes CATTGSSYNEQCF. This chain uses TRBV24-1 with TRBJ2-1; tentative D call: TRBD2 (5 bases). CDR1 is KGHDR, CDR2 SFDVKD, per germline. CDR3 length: 13 amino acids.